This T cell receptor beta chain was found in a study of neoadjuvant anti-PD-1 for oral cavity cancer. Study as a whole: Before surgery, most patients got three to four biweekly 3 mg/kg nivolumab doses.

Two replicates per tumor sample, mostly from 4.8 ug of genomic DNA. Libraries were prepared by immunoSEQ multiplex PCR; TCRdb keeps only in-frame clonotypes and omits some of them. The table includes 10,000 or so clones, about 66% detected once. CDR1 SGHRS and CDR2 YFSETQ come from the germline V gene. The CDR3 extends over 15 amino acids. J gave up 2 bases and V 0 bases, and 4 bases lay outside the gene matches. Points from the study as a whole: Expansion of preexisting intratumoral clones was suggested to aid response.

On this clone itself: Its antigen is currently unknown.

The J gene is TRBJ2-7, the V gene TRBV5-1; 8 positions agree with TRBD2. Sequenced here: tumor tissue, sampled before nivolumab (anti-PD-1) treatment. This receptor was obtained from a person aged 35-79 years with oral cavity squamous cell carcinoma. The CDR3 reads CASSLGIAGTYEQYF. Here the CDR3 DNA reads TGCGCCAGCAGCTTGGGGATAGCGGGGACCTACGAGCAGTACTTC.